This entry features one T cell receptor (beta chain) sequence. Its antigen remains unidentified. Healthy Caucasian individuals from Russia aged roughly 6 to 100 were enrolled as donors. Every donor provided around 10 milliliters of peripheral blood. The CDR3 totals 15 residues. Germline assignment: CDR1 DFQATT and CDR2 SNEGSKA (reference sequence). Losses at the gene ends were 3 bases for V and 5 bases for J; bases not matched to a gene: 10. This record comes from a study of blood T cells in healthy people across ages. Next came a second PCR, run for about 7 to 12 cycles, which used a sample-barcoded 5' primer along with a J-beta primer mix. Each CDR3 protein is one row after TCRdb ran MiXCR on the 5' RACE reads. The sample lists about 1,400,000 distinct CDR3 sequences, approximately 40% occurring once. Study-level findings and limits: Diversity estimates from one million T cells were considered underestimates. Long-lived donors exceeded aged donors in naive CD4+ cells and diversity.

J is TRBJ2-5 and V is TRBV20-1; 9 bases match TRBD2. This TCR came from a woman under 30 in good health. Material for sequencing was blood. In nucleotides, the CDR3 is TGCAGTGCTAGTTGGGCTAGCGGGGATATGGAGACCCAGTACTTC. Translation: CSASWASGDMETQYF.